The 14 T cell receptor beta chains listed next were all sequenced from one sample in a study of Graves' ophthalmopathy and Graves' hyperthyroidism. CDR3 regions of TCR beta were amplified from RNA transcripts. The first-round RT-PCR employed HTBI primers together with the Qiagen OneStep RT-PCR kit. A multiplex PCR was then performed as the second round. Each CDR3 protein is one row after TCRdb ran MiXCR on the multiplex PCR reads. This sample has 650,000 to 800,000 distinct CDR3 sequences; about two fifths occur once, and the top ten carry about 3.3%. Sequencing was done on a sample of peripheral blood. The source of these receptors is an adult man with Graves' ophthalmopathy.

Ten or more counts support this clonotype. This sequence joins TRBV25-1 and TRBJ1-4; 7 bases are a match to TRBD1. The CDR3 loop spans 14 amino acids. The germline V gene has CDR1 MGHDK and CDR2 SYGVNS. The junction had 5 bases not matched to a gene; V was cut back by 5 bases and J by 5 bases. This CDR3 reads CASSRQGKNEKLFF. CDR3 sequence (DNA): TGTGCCAGCAGTCGACAGGGAAAGAATGAAAAACTGTTTTTT.

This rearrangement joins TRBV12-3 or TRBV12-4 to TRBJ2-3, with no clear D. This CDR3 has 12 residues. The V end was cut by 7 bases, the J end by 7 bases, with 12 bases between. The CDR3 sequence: CASKDPVYTQYF. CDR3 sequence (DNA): TGTGCCAGCAAGGACCCCGTTTATACGCAGTATTTT.

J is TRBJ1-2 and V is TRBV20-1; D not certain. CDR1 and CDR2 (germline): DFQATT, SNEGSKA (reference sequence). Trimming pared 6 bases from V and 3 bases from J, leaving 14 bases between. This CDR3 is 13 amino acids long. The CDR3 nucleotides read TGCAGTGCAACGAGTCGGGCTGACTATGGCTACACCTTC. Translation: CSATSRADYGYTF.

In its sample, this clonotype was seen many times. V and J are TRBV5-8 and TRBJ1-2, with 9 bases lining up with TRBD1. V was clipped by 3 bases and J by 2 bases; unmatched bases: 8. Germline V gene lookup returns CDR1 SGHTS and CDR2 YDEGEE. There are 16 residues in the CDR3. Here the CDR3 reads CASSSGTGMVNYGYTF. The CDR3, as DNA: TGTGCCAGCAGCTCTGGGACAGGGATGGTCAACTATGGCTACACCTTC. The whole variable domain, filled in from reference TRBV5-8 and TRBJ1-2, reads EAGVTQSPTHLIKTRGQQATLRCSPISGHTSVYWYQQALGLGLQFLLWYDEGEERNRGNFPPRFSGRQFPNYSSELNVNALELEDSALYLCASSSGTGMVNYGYTFGSGTRLTVV.

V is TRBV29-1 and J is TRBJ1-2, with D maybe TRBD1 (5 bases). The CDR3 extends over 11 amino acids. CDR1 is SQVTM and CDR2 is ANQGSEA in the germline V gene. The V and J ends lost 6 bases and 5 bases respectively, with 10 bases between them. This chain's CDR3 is CSVVTEYGYTF. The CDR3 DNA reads TGCAGCGTAGTGACAGAATATGGCTACACCTTC.

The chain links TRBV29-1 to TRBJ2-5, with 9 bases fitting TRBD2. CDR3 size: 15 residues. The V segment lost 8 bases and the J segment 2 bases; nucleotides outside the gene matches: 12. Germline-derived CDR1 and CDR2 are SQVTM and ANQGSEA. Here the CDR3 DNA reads TGCAGCTCACCACCGTCTAGCGGGACTCAAGAGACCCAGTACTTC. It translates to CSSPPSSGTQETQYF. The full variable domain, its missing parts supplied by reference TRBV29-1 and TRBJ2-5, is SAVISQKPSRDICQRGTSLTIQCQVDSQVTMMFWYRQQPGQSLTLIATANQGSEATYESGFVIDKFPISRPNLTFSTLTVSNMSPEDSSIYLCSSPPSSGTQETQYFGPGTRLLVL.

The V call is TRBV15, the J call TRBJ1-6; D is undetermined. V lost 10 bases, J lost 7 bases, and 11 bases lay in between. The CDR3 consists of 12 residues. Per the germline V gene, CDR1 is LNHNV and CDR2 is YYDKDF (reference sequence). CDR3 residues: CASSEQNSPLHF. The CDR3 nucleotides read TGTGCCAGCAGTGAACAGAATTCACCCCTCCACTTT.

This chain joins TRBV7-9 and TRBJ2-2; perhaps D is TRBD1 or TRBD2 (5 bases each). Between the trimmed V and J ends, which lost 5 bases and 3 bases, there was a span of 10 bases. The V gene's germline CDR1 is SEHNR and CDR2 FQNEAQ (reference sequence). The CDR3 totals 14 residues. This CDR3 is CASSTGTYTGELFF. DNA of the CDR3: TGTGCCAGCAGCACTGGGACCTACACCGGGGAGCTGTTTTTT. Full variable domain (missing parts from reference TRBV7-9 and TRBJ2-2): DTGVSQNPRHKITKRGQNVTFRCDPISEHNRLYWYRQTLGQGPEFLTYFQNEAQLEKSRLLSDRFSAERPKGSFSTLEIQRTEQGDSAMYLCASSTGTYTGELFFGEGSRLTVL.

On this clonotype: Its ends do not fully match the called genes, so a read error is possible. This chain's CDR3 is CASRPGTGAFYGYTF. CDR3 DNA sequence: TGTGCCAGCAGACCCGGGACAGGGGCCTTCTATGGCTACACCTTC. The chain uses TRBV5-1 and TRBJ1-2; TRBD1 matches 10 bases. Looked up from germline, CDR1 is SGHRS and CDR2 is YFSETQ. The CDR3 covers 15 residues.

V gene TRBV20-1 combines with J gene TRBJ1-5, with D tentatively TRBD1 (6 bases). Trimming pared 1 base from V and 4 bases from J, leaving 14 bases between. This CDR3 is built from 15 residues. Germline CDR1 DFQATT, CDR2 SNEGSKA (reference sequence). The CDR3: CSARADRRPNQPQHF. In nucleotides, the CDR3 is TGCAGTGCTAGAGCCGACAGGCGCCCAAATCAGCCCCAGCATTTT.

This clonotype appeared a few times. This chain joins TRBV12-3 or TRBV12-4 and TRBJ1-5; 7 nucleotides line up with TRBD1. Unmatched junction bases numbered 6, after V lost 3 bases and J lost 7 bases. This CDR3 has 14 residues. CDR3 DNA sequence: TGTGCCAGCAGTTTCGGACAGGCTGGGCAGCCCCAGCATTTT. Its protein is CASSFGQAGQPQHF.

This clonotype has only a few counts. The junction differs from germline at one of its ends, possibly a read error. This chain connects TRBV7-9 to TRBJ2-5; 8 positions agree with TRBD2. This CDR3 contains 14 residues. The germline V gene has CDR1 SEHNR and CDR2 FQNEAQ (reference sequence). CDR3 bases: TGTGCCAGCAGCCCTACTAGCGGCCAAGAGGCCCAGTACTTC. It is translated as CASSPTSGQEAQYF.

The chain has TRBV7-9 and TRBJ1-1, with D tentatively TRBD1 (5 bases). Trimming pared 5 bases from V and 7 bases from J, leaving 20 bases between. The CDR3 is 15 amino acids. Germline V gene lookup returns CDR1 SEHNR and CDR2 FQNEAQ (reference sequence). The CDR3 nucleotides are TGTGCCAGCAGCCCAGGGAAAGGGGCGGATAATGAAGCTTTCTTT. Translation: CASSPGKGADNEAFF.

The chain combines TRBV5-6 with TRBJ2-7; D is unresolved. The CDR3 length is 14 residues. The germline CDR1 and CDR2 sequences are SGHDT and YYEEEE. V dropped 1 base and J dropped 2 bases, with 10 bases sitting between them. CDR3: CASSLWVLPYEQYF. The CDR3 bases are TGTGCCAGCAGCTTGTGGGTTCTCCCCTACGAGCAGTACTTC.